The present T cell receptor (beta chain) was sequenced within a study of regulatory T cells in long-lasting Graves disease. Study details: Prior antithyroid drug treatment in newly diagnosed Graves' patients lasted under 3 months.

With regard to this clonotype: Since a much larger clone is just one base distant, this may be a read error.

Building of the TCR beta libraries involved iRepertoire HTBI primers and Arm-PCR of CDR3 regions. TCRdb passed the multiplex PCR reads through MiXCR, listing each CDR3 protein once. The data show roughly 500,000 distinct CDR3 sequences, 14% seen once. Described time point: newly diagnosed GD, antithyroid drugs for less than 3 months. PBMC-extracted RNA yielded the TCR library. In addition, the sample was reused for a study of T cells in Graves' hyperthyroidism and ophthalmopathy. This second report adds: No progression to ophthalmopathy during 18 months of follow-up defined stable disease. When the TCR CDR3 underwent first-round RT-PCR, the HTBI primer set was used.

Material: peripheral blood mononuclear cells (PBMCs), obtained at new diagnosis, from a patient treated with antithyroid drugs. The clonotype comes from a woman in her forties or fifties with Graves disease.

CDR3 bases: TGTGCCAGCAGCTTGGCGGGACTAGCGACCGATGAGCAGTTCTTC. Encoded protein: CASSLAGLATDEQFF. This chain uses TRBV7-3 with TRBJ2-1, with TRBD2 matching over 10 bases. V lost 3 bases to trimming and J lost 8 bases; unmatched junction nucleotides: 7. The CDR3 sequence is 15 residues long. Germline-derived CDR1 and CDR2 are SGHTA and FQGTGA.